The T cell receptor (beta chain) described here comes from a study of T cell responses to AZD1222 COVID-19 vaccine. Whole-study results and caveats: The study reported that nearly half of spike-specific TCRs target unmutated variant regions.

The protocol was immunoSEQ multiplex PCR, while the TCRdb copy is restricted to in-frame clones and leaves out a portion. The data hold about 25,000 clones, with around 86% observed a single time. Note on this clone: Its antigen is unidentified.

The TCR originated in an adult who received the AZD1222 COVID-19 vaccine. Sequenced here: peripheral blood, sampled 28 days after the second AZD1222 dose.

The CDR3 bases are TGTGCCAGCTCACACGGACAGGGGAACTATGGCTACACCTTC. It codes for CASSHGQGNYGYTF. The chain combines TRBV18 with TRBJ1-2, with TRBD1 identical over 9 bases. CDR1 is KGHSH, CDR2 LQKENI, per germline. The J segment lost 2 bases and the V segment lost 4 bases, leaving 2 bases of the junction unmatched. This CDR3 comprises 14 residues.